Listed here are 10 T cell receptor beta chains from one sample, sequenced in a study of blood T cells in healthy people across ages. A second PCR of roughly 7 to 11 cycles used a sample-barcoded 5' primer and a J-beta primer mix. TCRdb reprocessed the 5' RACE reads via MiXCR and lists one record per CDR3 protein. Counted here are around 1,500,000 distinct CDR3 sequences, 42% occurring once; the ten biggest clones make up approximately 7.9%. The sample comprised blood. The receptors derive from a woman aged 18-35 years in good health.

The J gene is TRBJ1-1, the V gene TRBV7-9, with 10 bases that match TRBD1. The CDR3 spans 15 residues. Germline V gives CDR1 SEHNR, CDR2 FQNEAQ (reference sequence). The ends lost 1 base at V and 4 bases at J; junction bases unmatched: 3. Written as DNA, the CDR3 is TGTGCCAGCAGCTTAGGGAGGACAGGGGGCACTGAAGCTTTCTTT. Translating gives CASSLGRTGGTEAFF.

This clonotype was found a few times. The rearrangement uses TRBV10-1 and TRBJ2-3; 9 bases match TRBD2. The germline gives CDR1 WNHNN, CDR2 SYGVQD (reference sequence). The V segment lost 10 bases and the J segment 4 bases; nucleotides outside the gene matches: 9. The CDR3 has 14 amino acids. Here the CDR3 reads CATVHSGSADTQYF. The CDR3 DNA reads as TGCGCCACCGTTCATAGCGGGAGCGCAGATACGCAGTATTTT.

There are a few counts of this clonotype. J is TRBJ2-6 and V is TRBV27; D uncertain. This CDR3 has 16 amino acids. Germline loops: CDR1 MNHEY, CDR2 SMNVEV (reference sequence). Trimming took 3 bases from V and 0 from J, leaving 9 bases between them. For the CDR3, the DNA is TGTGCCAGCAGTTTCTATTTGAGCTCTGGGGCCAACGTCCTGACTTTC. Translated, it gives CASSFYLSSGANVLTF.

This clonotype was seen a few times. The chain uses TRBV2 and TRBJ1-2; weak D call: TRBD1 (5 bases). The CDR3 runs 13 residues. Germline V gene sequence: CDR1 SNHLY, CDR2 FYNNEI. Between the trimmed V and J ends, which lost 7 bases and 7 bases, there was a span of 16 bases. CDR3 amino acids: CASTQGTLPGYTF. In DNA, the CDR3 is TGTGCCAGCACCCAGGGCACTCTTCCTGGCTACACCTTC.

V is TRBV10-3 and J is TRBJ2-7; D is perhaps TRBD1 (6 bases). Trimming took off 0 bases at V and 2 bases at J, with 8 bases between the two ends. Germline CDR1 is ENHRY and CDR2 is SYGVKD. The CDR3 totals 14 residues. CDR3 coding DNA: TGTGCCATCAGTGAGTCGACAGGTCCCTACGAGCAGTACTTC. This sequence encodes CAISESTGPYEQYF.

This clonotype was counted a few times. The V and J genes are TRBV27 and TRBJ2-7; 15 positions match TRBD2. The V segment lost 11 bases and the J segment 0 bases; nucleotides outside the gene matches: 11. The CDR3 runs to 17 residues. Germline lookup yields CDR1 MNHEY and CDR2 SMNVEV (reference sequence). CDR3 nucleotides: TGTGCCGGACCCGGGGGACTAGCGGGAGGTGACTCCTACGAGCAGTACTTC. Translated: CAGPGGLAGGDSYEQYF.

The chain employs TRBV6-2 or TRBV6-3 and TRBJ2-7; unclear D gene. CDR1 MNHEY and CDR2 SVGEGT come from the germline V gene. The CDR3 covers 15 residues. V lost 5 bases to trimming and J lost 7 bases, with 21 bases between them. CDR3 sequence: CASSRPGSSYNEQYF. The CDR3 DNA reads as TGTGCCAGCAGTCGGCCGGGTAGCTCCTACAATGAGCAGTACTTC.

The chain has TRBV2 and TRBJ2-5, with D maybe TRBD2 (5 bases). Looked up from germline, CDR1 is SNHLY and CDR2 is FYNNEI. Trimming removed 3 bases at V and 11 bases at J, with 19 bases between. CDR3 length: 14 amino acids. CDR3 sequence reads: CASSDDWELPSQYF. CDR3 nucleotide sequence: TGTGCCAGCAGTGACGATTGGGAGTTACCGTCGCAGTACTTC.

This clonotype is a singleton in its sample. This chain links TRBV4-2 with TRBJ2-5, with 13 bases lining up with TRBD2. V was clipped by 6 bases and J by 5 bases; unmatched bases: 9. Germline V lookup: CDR1 LGHNA, CDR2 YNFKEQ. The CDR3 covers 16 residues. CDR3 protein: CASRDTSGGAGETQYF. Here the CDR3 DNA reads TGTGCCAGCAGGGATACTAGCGGGGGGGCCGGGGAGACCCAGTACTTC.

This clonotype was detected only a few times. This chain links TRBV4-2 with TRBJ2-7; a possible D gene is TRBD1 (5 bases). The CDR3 consists of 15 residues. Germline V CDR1 and CDR2: LGHNA, YNFKEQ. The ends were cut back, 1 base at V and 0 bases at J, with 10 bases in the middle. The CDR3 bases are TGTGCCAGCAGCCAAGCGCCAGACAGCTCCTACGAGCAGTACTTC. It encodes CASSQAPDSSYEQYF.